Following are 14 T cell receptor beta chains from one sample sequenced in a study of shared clonotypes between healthy human individuals (dated by TCRdb to the early 2020s). The library was generated by the immunoSEQ multiplex PCR assay. Entries here come from immuneACCESS through TCRdb and include only in-frame sequences with V and J called. Some clones fail to appear in such tables; in the studies checked, an unresolved V gene covers under half of the shortfall, and the cause of the remainder is unknown. The sample table contains 550,000 to 850,000 clones; only one count was recorded for 55% to 80% of them. Under 2% of the sample rests with the top ten. Sequencing was carried out using memory CD4+ T cells sorted from blood. The cell subset or site label of this sample denotes: CD45RA-negative fraction. The receptor set was obtained from a woman in her 30s in good health.

V and J are TRBV10-3 and TRBJ2-3, with D unclear. The germline V gene has CDR1 ENHRY and CDR2 SYGVKD. The CDR3 runs to 15 residues. Trimming removed 0 bases at V and 1 base at J, with 8 bases between. CDR3 in amino acids: CAISESGLGTDTQYF. CDR3 nucleotide sequence: TGTGCCATCAGTGAGTCCGGTCTTGGCACAGATACGCAGTATTTT.

The chain carries TRBV5-1 and TRBJ1-4; unclear D gene. CDR1 and CDR2 (germline): SGHRS, YFSETQ. V lost 0 bases and J lost 6, with 9 bases in between. CDR3 length: 14 residues. In DNA form, the CDR3 reads TGCGCCAGCAGCTTGGGCGGCAACGATGAAAAACTGTTTTTT. Its translation is CASSLGGNDEKLFF.

This clone was counted between two and nine times. The chain employs TRBV7-3 and TRBJ2-4; the match to TRBD1 covers 7 bases. The length of the CDR3 is 14 residues. Germline V CDR1 and CDR2: SGHTA, FQGTGA. Unmatched junction bases numbered 7, after V lost 4 bases and J lost 7 bases. The CDR3 spells CASSSHQTGNIQYF. The CDR3 DNA sequence: TGTGCCAGCAGCTCCCACCAGACAGGGAACATTCAGTACTTC.

Notes on this clone: This sample also contains other DNA sequences that code for the same CDR3. The chain is built from TRBV2 and TRBJ1-5, with 8 bases matching TRBD1. V shed 6 bases, J shed 2 bases, and the junction held 6 bases outside the gene matches. Per the germline V gene, CDR1 is SNHLY and CDR2 is FYNNEI. The CDR3 extends over 15 amino acids. CDR3 in DNA: TGTGCCAGCAGGGGAGACAGGGGTGGCAATCAGCCCCAGCATTTT. Encoded protein: CASRGDRGGNQPQHF. The variable domain in full, with the rest retrieved from reference TRBV2 and TRBJ1-5, is EPEVTQTPSHQVTQMGQEVILRCVPISNHLYFYWYRQILGQKVEFLVSFYNNEISEKSEIFDDQFSVERPDGSNFTLKIRSTKLEDSAMYFCASRGDRGGNQPQHFGDGTRLSIL.

This clone was detected ten times or more. In DNA form, the CDR3 reads TGTGCCAGCAGCTCGAGGGTAGGGGGAAACACTGAAGCTTTCTTT. This codes for CASSSRVGGNTEAFF. V is TRBV6-4 and J is TRBJ1-1, with a weak D call TRBD1 (6 bases). The V gene's germline CDR1 is MRHNA and CDR2 SNTAGT. V was pared by 6 bases and J by 2 bases, with 16 bases between. The CDR3 is 15 residues long.

The chain joins TRBV27 to TRBJ1-2; tentatively, D is TRBD1 (5 bases). This CDR3 has 15 amino acids. V dropped 6 bases and J dropped 8 bases, with 22 bases sitting between them. CDR1 MNHEY and CDR2 SMNVEV come from the germline V gene (reference sequence). In DNA, the CDR3 is TGTGCCAGCAGGTGGTCCGGACCGGGGGGTAGAGGCTACACCTTC. It specifies CASRWSGPGGRGYTF.

V is TRBV10-3 and J is TRBJ2-5; 9 nucleotides align to TRBD2. J gave up 4 bases and V 8 bases, and 8 bases lay outside the gene matches. The CDR3 spans 14 residues. Germline CDR1 and CDR2: ENHRY and SYGVKD. The CDR3 loop reads CAILTAGGGETQYF. CDR3 nucleotides: TGTGCCATCTTAACAGCGGGGGGAGGAGAGACCCAGTACTTC.

The chain carries TRBV18 and TRBJ2-5; D is perhaps TRBD2 (5 bases). V lost 3 bases and J lost 4, with 12 bases in between. CDR3 length equals 14 residues. Per the germline V gene, CDR1 is KGHSH and CDR2 is LQKENI. The CDR3: CASSPLAEGETQYF. The CDR3 DNA is TGTGCCAGCTCACCGCTGGCCGAGGGAGAGACCCAGTACTTC.

On this clone itself: This CDR3 is also generated by other DNA sequences in the sample. The V gene is TRBV18, the J gene TRBJ2-4; the match to TRBD1 covers 8 bases. The CDR3 contains 14 residues. Germline V gives CDR1 KGHSH, CDR2 LQKENI. The trim removed 2 bases at V and 6 bases at J, leaving 3 bases unmatched. The CDR3 nucleotides are TGTGCCAGCTCACCAGGACAGGGAGCAAACATTCAGTACTTC. As protein: CASSPGQGANIQYF.

Of note for this clone: One junction end does not reproduce the germline sequence, and a read error may be involved. The chain links TRBV6-1 to TRBJ2-5; 9 bases are a match to TRBD1. Germline CDR1 reads MNHNS; CDR2 reads SASEGT. The CDR3 runs 15 residues. The CDR3, as DNA: TGTGCCAGCAGAGGTGACAGGGGGAACAGAGAGGCCCAGTACTTC. Its protein is CASRGDRGNREAQYF.

V usage is TRBV15 and J usage is TRBJ1-2; D uncertain. The CDR3 is 16 residues long. Trimming stripped 1 base from V and 8 bases from J, with 20 bases between. Looked up from germline, CDR1 is LNHNV and CDR2 is YYDKDF (reference sequence). CDR3: CATSRVRRAPERGYTF. CDR3 sequence (DNA): TGTGCCACCAGCAGAGTAAGGCGGGCCCCAGAGAGGGGCTACACCTTC.

J is TRBJ2-7 and V is TRBV5-4; 7 nucleotides match TRBD1. Unmatched junction bases numbered 8, after V lost 4 bases and J lost 4 bases. CDR1 is SGHNT, CDR2 YYREEE, per germline (reference sequence). The CDR3 has 14 amino acids. This chain's CDR3 is CASSRPGQLYEQYF. The CDR3 DNA reads TGTGCCAGCAGCCGACCGGGACAGTTATACGAGCAGTACTTC.

This rearrangement joins TRBV7-2 to TRBJ2-3; the D gene is possibly TRBD2 (6 bases). Germline-derived CDR1 and CDR2 are SGHTA and FQGNSA. The CDR3 is 16 residues long. V was cut by 5 bases and J by 2 bases, with 17 bases left in between. The CDR3 sequence is CASSKGGGILTDTQYF. The CDR3 bases are TGTGCCAGCAGCAAAGGAGGCGGGATCCTCACAGATACGCAGTATTTT.

This clone appeared once. The genes are TRBV27 and TRBJ1-1; no clear D gene. V gave up 6 bases and J gave up 0 bases, with 11 bases separating them. In germline, CDR1 is MNHEY, CDR2 SMNVEV (reference sequence). The CDR3 spans 14 residues. CDR3: CASRRKIMNTEAFF. The CDR3 nucleotides are TGTGCCAGCAGGCGGAAGATCATGAACACTGAAGCTTTCTTT.